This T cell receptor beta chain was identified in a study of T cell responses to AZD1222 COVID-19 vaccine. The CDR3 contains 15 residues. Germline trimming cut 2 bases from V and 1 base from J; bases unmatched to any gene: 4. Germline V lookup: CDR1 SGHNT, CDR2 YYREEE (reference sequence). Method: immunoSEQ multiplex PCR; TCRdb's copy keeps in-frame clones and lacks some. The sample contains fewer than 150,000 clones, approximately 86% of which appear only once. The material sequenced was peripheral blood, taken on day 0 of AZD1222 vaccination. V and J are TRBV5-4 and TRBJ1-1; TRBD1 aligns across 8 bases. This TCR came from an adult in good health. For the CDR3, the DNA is TGTGCCAGCAGCTTCGCAGGGGGCGCGAACACTGAAGCTTTCTTT. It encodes CASSFAGGANTEAFF.